The 30 T cell receptor beta chains below come from one sample, sequenced in a study of blood T cell repertoires in COVID-19 (dated by TCRdb to 2020 to 2021). The method behind the library was the immunoSEQ multiplex PCR assay. TCRdb holds this immuneACCESS table with in-frame rearrangements only. Some clones are missing; in checked studies, unresolved V genes explain under half, and the rest has no known cause. The sample includes around 260,000 clones, with roughly 80% observed a single time. The ten largest clones capture around 4.5% of the sample. The sample was peripheral blood. These TCRs come from a man aged 60 to 69 who had recovered from COVID-19.

The rearrangement links TRBV6-6 to TRBJ2-5; D might be TRBD2 (6 bases). Trimming stripped 5 bases from V and 3 bases from J, with 22 bases between. The CDR3 runs 17 residues. Germline V gives CDR1 MNHNY, CDR2 SVGAGI (reference sequence). CDR3 protein: CASSQTPWGGREETQYF. CDR3 DNA: TGTGCCAGCAGTCAAACCCCCTGGGGAGGTAGAGAAGAGACCCAGTACTTC.

The chain employs TRBV19 and TRBJ2-7; 10 nucleotides match TRBD1. The CDR3 extends over 17 amino acids. V shed 5 bases and J 2 bases; nucleotides not matched to a gene: 12. The germline gives CDR1 LNHDA, CDR2 SQIVND (reference sequence). The CDR3 is CASSADPGQGYPYEQYF. The CDR3 nucleotides read TGTGCCAGTAGTGCCGACCCGGGACAGGGGTATCCCTACGAGCAGTACTTC.

The V call is TRBV4-2, the J call TRBJ2-7, with TRBD2 matching 10 bases. The CDR3 length is 16 residues. V trimming: 3 bases; J trimming: 2 bases; junction bases outside the gene matches: 7. Germline values: CDR1 LGHNA, CDR2 YNFKEQ. This chain's CDR3 is CASSHAIAGGTYEQYF. CDR3 DNA: TGTGCCAGCAGCCACGCTATAGCGGGGGGAACCTACGAGCAGTACTTC.

The CDR3 spells CASSQLRGRETQYF. Here the CDR3 DNA reads TGTGCCAGCAGTCAGTTGCGGGGGCGAGAGACCCAGTACTTC. The V and J genes are TRBV2 and TRBJ2-5; a weak D match, TRBD2 (7 bases). Germline CDR1 reads SNHLY; CDR2 reads FYNNEI. CDR3 size: 14 residues. The V end was cut by 5 bases, the J end by 4 bases, with 14 bases between.

The chain employs TRBV7-9 and TRBJ2-7, with 10 positions matching TRBD2. CDR3 length equals 18 residues. V shed 5 bases, J shed 4 bases, and the junction held 17 bases outside the gene matches. Germline loops: CDR1 SEHNR, CDR2 FQNEAQ (reference sequence). In DNA, the CDR3 is TGTGCCAGCAGCCAGCCAGCTCGGACCCTAGCGGGAGTTTACGAGCAGTACTTC. Amino acid sequence: CASSQPARTLAGVYEQYF.

The rearrangement joins TRBV14 to TRBJ2-1; D not certain. The CDR3 runs 11 residues. CDR1 is SGHDN and CDR2 is FVKESK in the germline V gene. V was shortened by 4 bases and J by 8 bases, with 6 bases between the two germline ends. Written as DNA, the CDR3 is TGTGCCAGCAGCCTTCGCGATGAGCAGTTCTTC. Translation gives CASSLRDEQFF.

The J gene is TRBJ2-2, the V gene TRBV19, with 8 positions matching TRBD2. The CDR3 is 14 residues long. V was clipped by 6 bases and J by 3 bases; unmatched bases: 3. Per germline, CDR1 LNHDA and CDR2 SQIVND (reference sequence). The CDR3, as DNA: TGTGCCAGTAGCCCTAGCGGGTACACCGGGGAGCTGTTTTTT. Its translation: CASSPSGYTGELFF.

The table lists this clone with a few counts. The chain employs TRBV20-1 and TRBJ2-5; D is uncertain. V was pared by 5 bases and J by 5 bases, with 9 bases between. Germline loops: CDR1 DFQATT, CDR2 SNEGSKA (reference sequence). The CDR3 contains 11 residues. The CDR3 DNA reads as TGCAGTGCTGATACCTACGAGACCCAGTACTTC. Translation: CSADTYETQYF.

The gene calls are TRBV21-1 and TRBJ2-4; the table's D call, TRBD1, was not checked against the DNA. TRBV21-1 has pseudogene status. The CDR3 is 18 residues long. CDR3 nucleotide sequence: TGTGCCAGCAGCAAAGAGGGCGGGAGCGGACAGGGGGAAAACATTCAGTACTTC. Translated, it gives CASSKEGGSGQGENIQYF.

The gene calls are TRBV5-6 and TRBJ2-2; 7 bases line up with TRBD2. The germline V gene encodes CDR1 SGHDT and CDR2 YYEEEE. The junction had 3 bases not matched to a gene; V was cut back by 1 base and J by 3 bases. The CDR3 loop spans 15 amino acids. The DNA for the CDR3 is TGTGCCAGCAGCTTGTGGGGGGGATACACCGGGGAGCTGTTTTTT. Amino acid sequence: CASSLWGGYTGELFF.

J is TRBJ1-5 and V is TRBV19, with 8 bases that match TRBD1. V lost 5 bases, J lost 4 bases, and 10 bases stayed unmatched. The CDR3 runs 16 residues. CDR1 and CDR2 (germline): LNHDA, SQIVND (reference sequence). Here the CDR3 reads CASSLHQGQGNQPQHF. The CDR3 DNA sequence: TGTGCCAGTAGTCTCCACCAAGGACAGGGTAATCAGCCCCAGCATTTT.

J is TRBJ2-7 and V is TRBV4-2; weak D call: TRBD2 (5 bases). Germline V CDR1 and CDR2: LGHNA, YNFKEQ. The CDR3 spans 16 residues. The V end lost 0 bases, the J end lost 0 bases, and 12 bases lay between the germline ends. The CDR3 coding sequence is TGTGCCAGCAGCCAAGATATCTCAGCGGCCTCCTACGAGCAGTACTTC. Encoded protein: CASSQDISAASYEQYF.

The chain uses TRBV19 and TRBJ2-1; D might be TRBD2 (6 bases). CDR1 and CDR2 from the germline V gene are LNHDA and SQIVND (reference sequence). This CDR3 region has 17 residues. V was pared by 3 bases and J by 7 bases, with 22 bases between. CDR3 nucleotides: TGTGCCAGTAGTATCGGCCGGCTTCGGCTAGCGCGGAATGAGCAGTTCTTC. Translated: CASSIGRLRLARNEQFF.

This sequence joins TRBV5-1 and TRBJ1-2, with a possible D match to TRBD1 (5 bases). The CDR3 consists of 15 residues. V was pared by 0 bases and J by 3 bases, with 12 bases between. Looked up from germline, CDR1 is SGHRS and CDR2 is YFSETQ. The chain's CDR3 is CASSLAGLEYYGYTF. CDR3 in DNA: TGCGCCAGCAGCTTGGCGGGACTTGAATACTATGGCTACACCTTC.

This chain connects TRBV29-1 to TRBJ2-2; 12 nucleotides match TRBD2. The CDR3 totals 14 residues. V was clipped by 6 bases and J by 4 bases; unmatched bases: 3. Germline V gene lookup returns CDR1 SQVTM and CDR2 ANQGSEA. CDR3 protein: CSVKTSGGTGELFF. CDR3 bases: TGCAGCGTCAAGACTAGCGGGGGCACCGGGGAGCTGTTTTTT.

The J gene is TRBJ2-3, the V gene TRBV3-1 (or the pseudogene TRBV3-2), with a weak D call TRBD1 (6 bases). The CDR3 consists of 15 residues. The germline gives CDR1 LGHDT, CDR2 YNNKEL (reference sequence). Trimming pared 0 bases from V and 5 bases from J, leaving 12 bases between. CDR3 region: CASSQDPRGQDTQYF. CDR3 nucleotide sequence: TGTGCCAGCAGCCAAGATCCCAGGGGACAAGATACGCAGTATTTT.

The gene calls are TRBV6-2 or TRBV6-3 and TRBJ2-7; TRBD2 agrees at 11 bases. From germline, CDR1 is MNHEY and CDR2 SVGEGT. This CDR3 is built from 15 residues. V shed 6 bases, J shed 0 bases, and the junction held 4 bases outside the gene matches. Written as DNA, the CDR3 is TGTGCCAGCAGCCTTCTAGCGGGAGGCTCCTACGAGCAGTACTTC. Encoded protein: CASSLLAGGSYEQYF.

This clone came up many times. V is TRBV30 and J is TRBJ2-7, with unresolved D. The V gene lost 2 bases and the J gene lost 4 bases, with 12 bases spanning the gap. Germline CDR1 reads GTSNPN; CDR2 reads SVGIG (reference sequence). The CDR3 is 13 amino acids. The CDR3 coding sequence is TGTGCCTGGAGTCCCCGAACTAATTACGAGCAGTACTTC. Translated: CAWSPRTNYEQYF.

This clone was observed a single time. The V and J genes are TRBV4-2 and TRBJ2-7; tentative D call: TRBD2 (7 bases). This CDR3 contains 18 residues. CDR1 LGHNA and CDR2 YNFKEQ come from the germline V gene. V dropped 0 bases and J dropped 6 bases, with 24 bases sitting between them. The CDR3 coding sequence is TGTGCCAGCAGCCAAGAAGTGGGCGGGGGCCCTACCTCCGGCGAGCAGTACTTC. It codes for CASSQEVGGGPTSGEQYF.

The chain uses TRBV7-2 and TRBJ2-1; perhaps TRBD1 as D (5 bases). This CDR3 has 14 amino acids. In germline, CDR1 is SGHTA, CDR2 FQGNSA. V was clipped by 5 bases and J by 7 bases, with 15 bases between them. The CDR3 DNA follows: TGTGCCAGCAGCGCTAGGGGCCCCGATAATGAGCAGTTCTTC. This sequence encodes CASSARGPDNEQFF.

The chain links TRBV19 to TRBJ2-7; 10 bases are shared with TRBD2. This CDR3 spans 13 amino acids. The V and J ends lost 4 bases and 4 bases, in that order; junction bases with no gene match: 1. CDR1 and CDR2 (germline): LNHDA, SQIVND (reference sequence). CDR3 DNA sequence: TGTGCCAGTAGTAGTAGCGGGAGGTACGAGCAGTACTTC. It translates to CASSSSGRYEQYF.

V gene TRBV12-3 or TRBV12-4 combines with J gene TRBJ2-7, with D perhaps matching TRBD1 (5 bases). The ends were cut back, 6 bases at V and 4 bases at J, with 7 bases in the middle. CDR3 length: 11 amino acids. The CDR3 nucleotides read TGTGCCAGCAGAGACAGTTACGAGCAGTACTTC. It is translated as CASRDSYEQYF.

V usage is TRBV19 and J usage is TRBJ2-3, with D perhaps matching TRBD1 (5 bases). Germline-derived CDR1 and CDR2 are LNHDA and SQIVND (reference sequence). This CDR3 is 15 amino acids long. V lost 1 base, J lost 2 bases, and 10 bases lay in between. CDR3 DNA: TGTGCCAGTAGTATAGTCGACAGAAACACAGATACGCAGTATTTT. Amino acids: CASSIVDRNTDTQYF.

DNA of the CDR3: TGTGCCAGCAGCTTGGGCAGGACCTACGAGCAGTACTTC. Its translation is CASSLGRTYEQYF. The J gene is TRBJ2-7, the V gene TRBV11-2; D gene uncertain. The CDR3 has 13 amino acids. In germline, CDR1 is SGHAT, CDR2 FQNNGV. V was pared by 3 bases and J by 2 bases, with 8 bases between.

The chain links TRBV18 to TRBJ1-1; 9 bases align to TRBD1. The ends lost 6 bases at V and 0 bases at J; junction bases unmatched: 5. CDR1 and CDR2 (germline): KGHSH, LQKENI. The CDR3 is 15 amino acids. The DNA of the CDR3 is TGTGCCAGCTCGGCACAGGGGGCTTTGAACACTGAAGCTTTCTTT. It specifies CASSAQGALNTEAFF. Full variable domain (outside the CDR3, taken from reference TRBV18 and TRBJ1-1): NAGVMQNPRHLVRRRGQEARLRCSPMKGHSHVYWYRQLPEEGLKFMVYLQKENIIDESGMPKERFSAEFPKEGPSILRIQQVVRGDSAAYFCASSAQGALNTEAFFGQGTRLTVV.

The CDR3 sequence is CASSQSPGVNTEAFF. Here the CDR3 DNA reads TGCGCCAGCAGCCAAAGCCCGGGGGTGAACACTGAAGCTTTCTTT. V usage is TRBV4-1 and J usage is TRBJ1-1; TRBD1 is a possible D gene (5 bases). The CDR3 totals 15 residues. The V gene's germline CDR1 is MGHRA and CDR2 YSYEKL. V was pared by 2 bases and J by 0 bases, with 10 bases between.

This chain links TRBV5-1 with TRBJ2-3; 11 bases match TRBD2. The germline CDR1 and CDR2 sequences are SGHRS and YFSETQ. J lost 4 bases, V lost 2 bases, and 3 bases had no gene match. The CDR3 extends over 15 amino acids. The DNA of the CDR3 is TGCGCCAGCAGCTTCCTAGCGGGAGGTTCAGATACGCAGTATTTT. It translates to CASSFLAGGSDTQYF.

A few counts support this clone. This sequence joins TRBV28 and TRBJ2-4, with 8 bases fitting TRBD1. V was clipped by 5 bases and J by 3 bases; unmatched bases: 12. Germline CDR1 and CDR2: MDHEN and SYDVKM. The CDR3 consists of 17 residues. CDR3 sequence: CASSTRAGTGRKNIQYF. CDR3 nucleotides: TGTGCCAGCAGTACCCGGGCTGGGACAGGCCGCAAAAACATTCAGTACTTC.

CDR3 residues: CASRTKGPEAFF. The DNA for the CDR3 is TGTGCCAGCAGGACCAAGGGGCCTGAAGCTTTCTTT. This chain uses TRBV7-2 with TRBJ1-1; weak D call: TRBD1 (5 bases). This CDR3 spans 12 amino acids. Germline values: CDR1 SGHTA, CDR2 FQGNSA. With 6 bases removed from V and 6 bases from J, the gap between germline ends came to 11 bases.

The chain has TRBV29-1 and TRBJ2-7; a weak D match, TRBD1 (6 bases). V was cut by 2 bases and J by 4 bases, with 12 bases left in between. CDR3 size: 13 residues. Germline assignment: CDR1 SQVTM and CDR2 ANQGSEA. The CDR3 sequence: CSVETGKTYEQYF. The CDR3 DNA sequence: TGCAGCGTTGAAACAGGGAAAACTTACGAGCAGTACTTC.